The 32 T cell receptor beta chains below all came from one sample that was sequenced in a study of shared clonotypes between healthy human individuals. Some clones are missing from TCRdb's copy, which holds only in-frame ones; the method was immunoSEQ multiplex PCR. The table includes around 700,000 clones, 74% detected once. Sequences were obtained from memory CD4+ T cells sorted from blood. Subset indicated: CD45RA-negative fraction. The receptor set was obtained from a woman in her thirties in good health.

The chain combines TRBV19 with TRBJ2-3; no firm D call. CDR3 length equals 13 residues. V lost 3 bases and J lost 3, with 7 bases in between. Germline V gives CDR1 LNHDA, CDR2 SQIVND (reference sequence). The CDR3 loop reads CASSIGETDTQYF. For the CDR3, the DNA is TGTGCCAGTAGTATTGGGGAAACAGATACGCAGTATTTT.

This clone was seen many times. The V gene is TRBV7-9, the J gene TRBJ1-1, with 8 bases lining up with TRBD1. The CDR3 spans 15 residues. The germline gives CDR1 SEHNR, CDR2 FQNEAQ (reference sequence). With 8 bases clipped from V and 0 bases from J, the junction kept 8 bases outside the gene matches. CDR3 DNA sequence: TGTGCCAGCGGCCTGACAGGGGCCCTGAACACTGAAGCTTTCTTT. Amino acid sequence: CASGLTGALNTEAFF. The full variable domain, in which reference TRBV7-9 and TRBJ1-1 provide the parts outside the CDR3, is DTGVSQNPRHKITKRGQNVTFRCDPISEHNRLYWYRQTLGQGPEFLTYFQNEAQLEKSRLLSDRFSAERPKGSFSTLEIQRTEQGDSAMYLCASGLTGALNTEAFFGQGTRLTVV.

This rearrangement joins TRBV28 to TRBJ2-7; D remains ambiguous. V lost 8 bases and J lost 3, with 8 bases in between. Per germline, CDR1 MDHEN and CDR2 SYDVKM. The CDR3 contains 11 residues. The chain's CDR3 is CASGYNYEQYF. The CDR3 DNA is TGTGCCAGCGGCTACAACTACGAGCAGTACTTC. Full variable domain (outside the CDR3, taken from reference TRBV28 and TRBJ2-7): DVKVTQSSRYLVKRTGEKVFLECVQDMDHENMFWYRQDPGLGLRLIYFSYDVKMKEKGDIPEGYSVSREKKERFSLILESASTNQTSMYLCASGYNYEQYFGPGTRLTVT.

The chain carries TRBV5-1 and TRBJ1-1, with D hard to call. CDR1 is SGHRS, CDR2 YFSETQ, per germline. V lost 4 bases to trimming and J lost 1 base, with 8 bases between them. CDR3 length: 13 residues. CDR3 amino acids: CASSRFQNTEAFF. Here the CDR3 DNA reads TGCGCCAGCAGCAGGTTCCAGAACACTGAAGCTTTCTTT.

The rearrangement joins TRBV28 to TRBJ1-2, with 8 bases that match TRBD1. Germline V gene data show CDR1 as MDHEN and CDR2 as SYDVKM. V lost 9 bases, J lost 8 bases, and 14 bases stayed unmatched. The CDR3 is 14 amino acids. The CDR3 reads CASIRDRTGYGYTF. The CDR3 DNA reads TGTGCCAGTATCCGGGACAGGACGGGGTACGGCTACACCTTC.

V gene TRBV19 combines with J gene TRBJ1-1; unclear D gene. With 3 bases removed from V and 3 bases from J, the gap between germline ends came to 8 bases. Germline V gene data show CDR1 as LNHDA and CDR2 as SQIVND (reference sequence). The CDR3 has 13 residues. DNA for the CDR3: TGTGCCAGTAGTATGCAGACGGACACTGAAGCTTTCTTT. This translates into CASSMQTDTEAFF.

V gene TRBV11-1 combines with J gene TRBJ1-1; 8 bases map to TRBD1. V lost 3 bases, J lost 3 bases, and 0 bases stayed unmatched. The CDR3 totals 13 residues. Germline CDR1 is SGHAT and CDR2 is FQDESV (reference sequence). The CDR3, as DNA: TGTGCCAGCAGCTTGGACAGGGACACTGAAGCTTTCTTT. Residues: CASSLDRDTEAFF.

The rearrangement uses TRBV14 and TRBJ2-4, with D perhaps matching TRBD1 (5 bases). The CDR3 covers 12 residues. The V and J ends lost 2 bases and 6 bases respectively, with 5 bases between them. Germline values: CDR1 SGHDN, CDR2 FVKESK. As DNA, the CDR3 is TGTGCCAGCAGCCAACAGGGAAACATTCAGTACTTC. This gives the protein CASSQQGNIQYF.

This clone has only one observation. V gene TRBV6-1 combines with J gene TRBJ2-3, with TRBD2 identical over 7 bases. From germline, CDR1 is MNHNS and CDR2 SASEGT. The CDR3 totals 13 residues. V lost 6 bases, J lost 3 bases, and 3 bases stayed unmatched. The CDR3 sequence: CASRASGTDTQYF. CDR3 DNA: TGTGCCAGCAGGGCTAGCGGAACAGATACGCAGTATTTT.

The chain has TRBV15 and TRBJ2-1; 12 nucleotides align to TRBD1. J lost 4 bases, V lost 2 bases, and 3 bases had no gene match. Germline values: CDR1 LNHNV, CDR2 YYDKDF (reference sequence). The CDR3 has 16 residues. The DNA of the CDR3 is TGTGCCACCAGCAGACCGGGACAGGGGGCTTACAATGAGCAGTTCTTC. Protein sequence: CATSRPGQGAYNEQFF. The full variable domain, rest sourced from reference TRBV15 and TRBJ2-1, is DAMVIQNPRYQVTQFGKPVTLSCSQTLNHNVMYWYQQKSSQAPKLLFHYYDKDFNNEADTPDNFQSRRPNTSFCFLDIRSPGLGDTAMYLCATSRPGQGAYNEQFFGPGTRLTVL.

This clone was seen only a few times. The chain couples TRBV19 to TRBJ1-5, with TRBD1 as a possible D gene (6 bases). The CDR3 spans 15 residues. The germline gives CDR1 LNHDA, CDR2 SQIVND (reference sequence). Trimming removed 6 bases at V and 9 bases at J, with 21 bases between. The CDR3 coding sequence is TGTGCCAGTAGGGAATCGGGGGCGAGGCGTGGGCCCCAGCATTTT. Translation gives CASRESGARRGPQHF.

Comments on this clone: Other DNA sequences in the same sample also yield this CDR3. CDR3 region: CASSSGSQPQHF. The CDR3 DNA follows: TGTGCCAGCAGTTCTGGCTCTCAGCCCCAGCATTTT. The chain has TRBV6-5 and TRBJ1-5; D gene uncertain. Trimming took 4 bases from V and 6 from J, leaving 7 bases between them. Germline CDR1 and CDR2: MNHEY and SVGAGI. The CDR3 is 12 amino acids.

The chain has TRBV28 and TRBJ1-4; 7 nucleotides match TRBD1. Per the germline V gene, CDR1 is MDHEN and CDR2 is SYDVKM. This CDR3 is built from 17 residues. V was clipped by 4 bases and J by 7 bases; unmatched bases: 15. CDR3 in amino acids: CASSSGDRFGGSEKLFF. In nucleotides, the CDR3 is TGTGCCAGCAGTTCCGGGGACAGATTCGGAGGCAGTGAAAAACTGTTTTTT.

The chain employs TRBV28 and TRBJ2-1, with 7 bases fitting TRBD2. CDR1 and CDR2 from the germline V gene are MDHEN and SYDVKM. The length of the CDR3 is 14 residues. Trimming cost V 7 bases and J 11 bases; bases outside gene matches: 14. DNA for the CDR3: TGTGCCAGCATAAGCGGGGAGAAGTACAAAAAGCAGTTCTTC. Amino acids: CASISGEKYKKQFF.

This chain uses TRBV19 with TRBJ2-5; TRBD1 matches at 8 bases. Trimming took 2 bases from V and 5 from J; bases not matched to a gene: 7. This CDR3 is built from 15 residues. Germline V gives CDR1 LNHDA, CDR2 SQIVND (reference sequence). The CDR3 protein is CASSISRTGRETQYF. In DNA, the CDR3 is TGTGCCAGTAGTATATCCAGGACAGGGAGGGAGACCCAGTACTTC.

With regard to this clone: The same CDR3 can be traced to other DNA sequences in this sample. The rearrangement links TRBV7-9 to TRBJ1-1; D is uncertain. The CDR3 is 11 amino acids. With 5 bases removed from V and 5 bases from J, the gap between germline ends came to 6 bases. Germline CDR1 reads SEHNR; CDR2 reads FQNEAQ (reference sequence). This CDR3 reads CASSRDTEAFF. As DNA, the CDR3 is TGTGCCAGCAGCCGCGATACTGAAGCTTTCTTT.

The chain is built from TRBV5-4 and TRBJ2-5; 7 bases are shared with TRBD1. J was trimmed by 1 base and V by 5 bases; bases with no gene match: 8. The CDR3 length is 15 residues. CDR1 SGHNT and CDR2 YYREEE come from the germline V gene (reference sequence). CDR3 region: CASSPTGVFQETQYF. CDR3 DNA sequence: TGTGCCAGCAGTCCCACAGGGGTCTTCCAAGAGACCCAGTACTTC. Full variable domain (outside the CDR3, taken from reference TRBV5-4 and TRBJ2-5): ETGVTQSPTHLIKTRGQQVTLRCSSQSGHNTVSWYQQALGQGPQFIFQYYREEENGRGNFPPRFSGLQFPNYSSELNVNALELDDSALYLCASSPTGVFQETQYFGPGTRLLVL.

This clone was observed a few times. The chain is built from TRBV5-4 and TRBJ2-4; D is perhaps TRBD1 (6 bases). In germline, CDR1 is SGHNT, CDR2 YYREEE (reference sequence). This CDR3 is 15 amino acids long. Trimming removed 1 base at V and 0 bases at J, with 8 bases between. As DNA, the CDR3 is TGTGCCAGCAGCTTGCTCAGGGGAGCCAAAAACATTCAGTACTTC. Amino acid sequence: CASSLLRGAKNIQYF.

This clone was picked up a small number of times. This chain joins TRBV5-4 and TRBJ2-6; D gene unclear. The CDR3 is 17 amino acids. Germline V gene lookup returns CDR1 SGHNT and CDR2 YYREEE (reference sequence). V lost 0 bases, J lost 0 bases, and 10 bases lay in between. The CDR3 is CASSLGAGYSGANVLTF. DNA for the CDR3: TGTGCCAGCAGCTTGGGGGCTGGTTACTCTGGGGCCAACGTCCTGACTTTC.

The chain is built from TRBV7-9 and TRBJ1-5; D is ambiguous. V gave up 5 bases and J gave up 4 bases, with 6 bases separating them. This CDR3 has 12 amino acids. Germline CDR1 and CDR2: SEHNR and FQNEAQ (reference sequence). The CDR3 nucleotides are TGTGCCAGCAGCGGGGATAATCAGCCCCAGCATTTT. This translates into CASSGDNQPQHF.

The chain carries TRBV5-6 and TRBJ1-5; TRBD1 matches at 9 bases. CDR1 and CDR2 from the germline V gene are SGHDT and YYEEEE. The CDR3 has 15 amino acids. J was trimmed by 5 bases and V by 2 bases; bases with no gene match: 5. CDR3 region: CASSFNRGRDQPQHF. The DNA for the CDR3 is TGTGCCAGCAGCTTTAACAGGGGGCGCGATCAGCCCCAGCATTTT.

The chain links TRBV6-1 to TRBJ2-2; a weak D match, TRBD2 (5 bases). The length of the CDR3 is 12 residues. Germline V lookup: CDR1 MNHNS, CDR2 SASEGT. V was cut by 6 bases and J by 8 bases, with 10 bases left in between. The CDR3 coding sequence is TGTGCCAGCAGGGGCAGCGGAGGGGAGCTGTTTTTT. Protein sequence: CASRGSGGELFF.

The chain employs TRBV18 and TRBJ2-7, with 10 bases identical to TRBD2. Germline lookup yields CDR1 KGHSH and CDR2 LQKENI. With 6 bases clipped from V and 2 bases from J, the junction kept 7 bases outside the gene matches. The CDR3 sequence is 15 residues long. The CDR3 DNA reads as TGTGCCAGCTCGCCGGCTAGCGGGAGTACCTACGAGCAGTACTTC. Residues: CASSPASGSTYEQYF.

This clone was observed a handful of times. V gene TRBV28 combines with J gene TRBJ1-2, with D unresolved. Looked up from germline, CDR1 is MDHEN and CDR2 is SYDVKM. CDR3 length equals 11 residues. The germline V and J ends were trimmed by 6 bases and 4 bases, with 6 bases remaining between them. The CDR3: CASREGYGYTF. The CDR3 region has the DNA TGTGCCAGCAGGGAAGGCTATGGCTACACCTTC.

The rearrangement links TRBV5-1 to TRBJ2-6; 10 nucleotides line up with TRBD2. In germline, CDR1 is SGHRS, CDR2 YFSETQ. This CDR3 is built from 17 residues. Trimming cost V 3 bases and J 0 bases; bases outside gene matches: 3. DNA for the CDR3: TGCGCCAGCAGCTGGAGCGGGAGGGTCTCTGGGGCCAACGTCCTGACTTTC. This codes for CASSWSGRVSGANVLTF.

This clone has just a few counts. The V call is TRBV28, the J call TRBJ2-1, with D perhaps TRBD1 (6 bases). The CDR3 spans 12 residues. V shed 9 bases and J shed 6 bases, with 12 bases lying between them. Germline V gene data show CDR1 as MDHEN and CDR2 as SYDVKM. The CDR3 DNA sequence: TGTGCCAGTAGGACAGCACCCAATGAGCAGTTCTTC. This sequence encodes CASRTAPNEQFF. The variable domain in full, with the rest retrieved from reference TRBV28 and TRBJ2-1, is DVKVTQSSRYLVKRTGEKVFLECVQDMDHENMFWYRQDPGLGLRLIYFSYDVKMKEKGDIPEGYSVSREKKERFSLILESASTNQTSMYLCASRTAPNEQFFGPGTRLTVL.

The CDR3 coding sequence is TGTGCCAGCAGTCTCAGAGGGTCCACTGAAGCTTTCTTT. It codes for CASSLRGSTEAFF. The chain employs TRBV6-5 and TRBJ1-1, with unresolved D. The CDR3 totals 13 residues. Trimming removed 5 bases at V and 4 bases at J, with 11 bases between. CDR1 and CDR2 from the germline V gene are MNHEY and SVGAGI.

The chain has TRBV5-4 and TRBJ2-3; D remains unclear. Trimming pared 7 bases from V and 1 base from J, leaving 16 bases between. The germline gives CDR1 SGHNT, CDR2 YYREEE (reference sequence). The CDR3 has 15 amino acids. CDR3 in amino acids: CASSLGLGRTDTQYF. CDR3 bases: TGTGCCAGCTCCCTAGGGCTAGGACGCACAGATACGCAGTATTTT.

This chain connects TRBV6-9 to TRBJ2-1; TRBD2 matches 7 bases. V lost 5 bases to trimming and J lost 10 bases; unmatched junction nucleotides: 8. Germline CDR1 and CDR2: MNHGY and SVAAGI. The CDR3 sequence is 13 residues long. The CDR3 nucleotides are TGTGCCAGCAGTCCCGGGGGGTCCGACGAGCAGTTCTTC. Protein sequence: CASSPGGSDEQFF.

This clone has just a few counts. The chain carries TRBV7-8 and TRBJ1-1; 8 nucleotides match TRBD1. V gave up 5 bases and J gave up 6 bases; unmatched junction bases: 11. Germline V gives CDR1 SGHVS, CDR2 FQNEAQ. The CDR3 is 15 amino acids. CDR3 sequence (DNA): TGTGCCAGCAGCCCTCGCGGGCAGGGGGCGTCTGAAGCTTTCTTT. This encodes CASSPRGQGASEAFF.

The CDR3 DNA reads as TGCGCCAGCAGCTTCTCAGGGGGGAACACCATATATTTT. Translated: CASSFSGGNTIYF. This sequence joins TRBV5-1 and TRBJ1-3, with 7 bases lining up with TRBD1. After removal of 2 bases from V and 7 bases from J, the junction contained 3 bases not matched to a gene. This CDR3 comprises 13 residues. Germline loops: CDR1 SGHRS, CDR2 YFSETQ.

V gene TRBV2 combines with J gene TRBJ2-7; 12 bases are shared with TRBD2. Germline CDR1 is SNHLY and CDR2 is FYNNEI. The CDR3 is 16 amino acids. The junction had 17 bases not matched to a gene; V was cut back by 7 bases and J by 10 bases. CDR3 amino acids: CASKWESATSGSIQYF. CDR3 nucleotide sequence: TGTGCCAGCAAATGGGAGTCGGCGACTAGCGGGAGTATCCAGTACTTC. The full variable domain, its missing parts supplied by reference TRBV2 and TRBJ2-7, is EPEVTQTPSHQVTQMGQEVILRCVPISNHLYFYWYRQILGQKVEFLVSFYNNEISEKSEIFDDQFSVERPDGSNFTLKIRSTKLEDSAMYFCASKWESATSGSIQYFGPGTRLTVT.